The 23 T cell receptor beta chains below were found in one sample sequenced in a study of tumor-infiltrating lymphocytes in oesophageal squamous cell carcinoma. TCRdb re-derived calls from the PCR reads in MiXCR, one entry per CDR3 protein. The table shows more than 10,000 distinct CDR3 sequences, with approximately 52% occurring only once. Sequencing was done on a sample of normal esophageal tissue next to the tumor. The receptors stem from a male donor with esophageal squamous cell carcinoma.

The rearrangement joins TRBV28 to TRBJ2-7; TRBD2 aligns across 7 bases. Germline CDR1 and CDR2: MDHEN and SYDVKM. The J segment lost 0 bases and the V segment lost 6 bases, leaving 8 bases of the junction unmatched. The CDR3 runs 15 residues. As DNA, the CDR3 is TGTGCCAGCAGACTTAGCGGGCCTAGCTCCTACGAGCAGTACTTC. This sequence encodes CASRLSGPSSYEQYF. The entire variable domain, with the rest obtained from reference TRBV28 and TRBJ2-7, is as follows: DVKVTQSSRYLVKRTGEKVFLECVQDMDHENMFWYRQDPGLGLRLIYFSYDVKMKEKGDIPEGYSVSREKKERFSLILESASTNQTSMYLCASRLSGPSSYEQYFGPGTRLTVT.

This clonotype has a handful of counts. The gene calls are TRBV7-3 and TRBJ2-7, with D tentatively TRBD2 (5 bases). The J call is in doubt because the DNA end fits TRBJ2-1 better. This CDR3 region has 13 residues. Germline V lookup: CDR1 SGHTA, CDR2 FQGTGA. Written as DNA, the CDR3 is TGTGCCAGCAGCCAAGGGAGCCACAATGAGCAGTTCTTC. Residues: CASSQGSHNEQFF.

V usage is TRBV7-6 and J usage is TRBJ2-4; a possible D gene is TRBD2 (7 bases). Germline V gene sequence: CDR1 SGHVS, CDR2 FNYEAQ. V was clipped by 5 bases and J by 13 bases, with 24 bases between them. The CDR3 loop spans 15 amino acids. Here the CDR3 DNA reads TGTGCCAGCAGCCAAGGGGGGGTAAGCACAGATACGCAGTACTTC. Translating gives CASSQGGVSTDTQYF. Drawing the rest from reference TRBV7-6 and TRBJ2-4, the complete variable domain is GAGVSQSPRYKVTKRGQDVALRCDPISGHVSLYWYRQALGQGPEFLTYFNYEAQQDKSGLPNDRFSAERPEGSISTLTIQRTEQRDSAMYRCASSQGGVSTDTQYFGAGTRLSVL.

This clonotype has only a few counts. The chain uses TRBV28 and TRBJ1-1, with a weak D call TRBD1 (5 bases). The CDR3 length is 14 residues. CDR1 and CDR2 (germline): MDHEN, SYDVKM. Deletions cut 3 bases from V and 7 bases from J, with 15 bases between. In nucleotides, the CDR3 is TGTGCCAGCAGTTTGGACTGGGGGAGAGGTGAAGCTTTCTTT. Residues: CASSLDWGRGEAFF.

The V call is TRBV6-1, the J call TRBJ2-3, with 7 positions matching TRBD2. The end of the DNA is better explained by TRBJ2-5, so the J call may be wrong. Germline V CDR1 and CDR2: MNHNS, SASEGT. This CDR3 spans 13 amino acids. The CDR3 region is CASRGEGVKTQYF. The CDR3 DNA sequence: TGTGCCAGCAGGGGGGAGGGAGTAAAGACCCAGTACTTC.

In its sample, this clonotype was seen many times. The V gene is TRBV27, the J gene TRBJ1-2; TRBD1 matches at 7 bases. The J segment lost 3 bases and the V segment lost 4 bases, leaving 5 bases of the junction unmatched. This CDR3 region has 14 residues. Germline V lookup: CDR1 MNHEY, CDR2 SMNVEV (reference sequence). The CDR3 bases are TGTGCCAGCAGTTCCGGCCAGGGGGACTATGGCTACACCTTC. Its protein is CASSSGQGDYGYTF.

As regards this clonotype: Just one base apart from a much larger clone, this may be a read error. The conserved final phenylalanine or tryptophan is absent from the CDR3, which likely points to a read error. This chain connects TRBV12-3 or TRBV12-4 to TRBJ2-3; 11 nucleotides agree with TRBD2. This CDR3 contains 15 residues. The ends lost 5 bases at V and 3 bases at J; junction bases unmatched: 4. The CDR3 protein is CASSPSGRKTDTQYL. The CDR3 DNA reads TGTGCCAGCAGTCCTAGCGGGAGGAAGACAGATACGCAGTATCTT.

CDR3 nucleotide sequence: TGTGCCAGCAGCTCCGGGACAGGCACCTTAGATGAGCAGTTCTTC. Amino acids: CASSSGTGTLDEQFF. The J gene is TRBJ2-1, the V gene TRBV5-5; TRBD1 aligns across 8 bases. This CDR3 spans 15 amino acids. CDR1 and CDR2 (germline): SGHKS, YYEKEE (reference sequence). Trimming cost V 3 bases and J 8 bases; bases outside gene matches: 10.

The rearrangement links TRBV7-2 to TRBJ2-1, with 7 bases that match TRBD2. This CDR3 has 13 residues. V was pared by 3 bases and J by 6 bases, with 2 bases of the junction left unmatched. Germline assignment: CDR1 SGHTA and CDR2 FQGNSA. The CDR3 coding sequence is TGTGCCAGCAGCTTCGGCGGGAGCAATGAGCAGTTCTTC. Translation gives CASSFGGSNEQFF.

This clonotype has ten or more counts. For the CDR3, the DNA is TGCGCCAGCAGCCACGGAGGGCCTACCATAGATTTTACCGGGGAGCTGTTTTTT. Its translation is CASSHGGPTIDFTGELFF. This chain uses TRBV5-1 with TRBJ2-2; D perhaps matches TRBD2 (6 bases). Germline V lookup: CDR1 SGHRS, CDR2 YFSETQ. Trimming took off 4 bases at V and 5 bases at J, with 24 bases between the two ends. CDR3 size: 18 residues.

V gene TRBV14 combines with J gene TRBJ2-1, with 13 bases aligning to TRBD2. Losses at the gene ends were 4 bases for V and 1 base for J; bases not matched to a gene: 13. The length of the CDR3 is 20 residues. Germline V gene sequence: CDR1 SGHDN, CDR2 FVKESK. The CDR3 reads CASSPFSLAGGPRSYNEQFF. The CDR3 region has the DNA TGTGCCAGCAGCCCCTTCTCACTAGCGGGAGGGCCCCGATCCTACAATGAGCAGTTCTTC.

This clonotype was seen a handful of times. The chain carries TRBV5-6 and TRBJ1-4; the D gene is possibly TRBD1 (6 bases). The V and J ends lost 1 base and 0 bases respectively, with 19 bases between them. The CDR3 sequence is 19 residues long. Germline CDR1 is SGHDT and CDR2 is YYEEEE. This CDR3 is CASSLIRGVPSATNEKLFF. CDR3 DNA: TGTGCCAGCAGCTTGATCAGGGGCGTCCCCTCTGCAACTAATGAAAAACTGTTTTTT.

This clonotype has a handful of counts. The chain carries TRBV9 and TRBJ2-1; 11 positions agree with TRBD2. CDR1 and CDR2 (germline): SGDLS, YYNGEE. CDR3 length: 18 residues. Losses at the gene ends were 3 bases for V and 3 bases for J; bases not matched to a gene: 11. Written as DNA, the CDR3 is TGTGCCAGCAGCGCCCGTGGGGGGACTAGCGGAGGCTACAATGAGCAGTTCTTC. It encodes CASSARGGTSGGYNEQFF.

This clonotype was counted many times. The V call is TRBV5-1, the J call TRBJ2-7, with 10 bases aligning to TRBD2. V shed 0 bases, J shed 0 bases, and the junction held 9 bases outside the gene matches. Germline lookup yields CDR1 SGHRS and CDR2 YFSETQ. The CDR3 consists of 18 residues. The CDR3 region has the DNA TGCGCCAGCAGCTTGGCCTCTTCCGGGACTAGCGTCTCCTACGAGCAGTACTTC. Protein product: CASSLASSGTSVSYEQYF.

This chain uses TRBV7-8 with TRBJ2-7; 7 bases align to TRBD1. After removal of 5 bases from V and 0 bases from J, the junction contained 7 bases not matched to a gene. The CDR3 runs 15 residues. From germline, CDR1 is SGHVS and CDR2 FQNEAQ. The CDR3 bases are TGTGCCAGCAGCCCAAGACAGGGTCCCTCCTACGAGCAGTACTTC. Translating it yields CASSPRQGPSYEQYF. Drawing the rest from reference TRBV7-8 and TRBJ2-7, the complete variable domain is GAGVSQSPRYKVAKRGQDVALRCDPISGHVSLFWYQQALGQGPEFLTYFQNEAQLDKSGLPSDRFFAERPEGSVSTLKIQRTQQEDSAVYLCASSPRQGPSYEQYFGPGTRLTVT.

By sample fraction, this clonotype is medium-sized. The chain combines TRBV12-3 or TRBV12-4 with TRBJ2-1; D not resolved. The V end lost 1 base, the J end lost 6 bases, and 4 bases lay between the germline ends. The CDR3 is 12 residues long. This CDR3 is CASSLVLNEQFF. The CDR3 nucleotides are TGTGCCAGCAGTTTAGTACTCAATGAGCAGTTCTTC.

The J gene is TRBJ2-5, the V gene TRBV7-3, with D tentatively TRBD1 (5 bases). The CDR3 is 14 residues long. Between the trimmed V and J ends, which lost 2 bases and 2 bases, there was a span of 9 bases. Looked up from germline, CDR1 is SGHTA and CDR2 is FQGTGA. The CDR3 coding sequence is TGTGCCAGCAGCTTACGGCAGGGACAAGAGACCCAGTACTTC. Translation gives CASSLRQGQETQYF.

The J gene is TRBJ1-5, the V gene TRBV5-3; D unclear. TRBV5-3 is placed among ORFs of uncertain function. The CDR3 sequence is 12 residues long. Trimming removed 8 bases from V and 0 bases from J, with 6 bases in between. CDR3 sequence reads: CASSYSNQPQHF. The CDR3 bases are TGTGCCAGCAGTTATAGCAATCAGCCCCAGCATTTT.

This clonotype was seen only a few times. This chain uses TRBV7-2 with TRBJ2-6; 7 bases are a match to TRBD1. Germline values: CDR1 SGHTA, CDR2 FQGNSA. The CDR3 covers 17 residues. With V trimmed by 2 bases and J by 2 bases, 6 bases remained unmatched. CDR3 coding DNA: TGTGCCAGCAGCTTAAATCAAGGGGGCGCTGGGGCCAACGTCCTGACTTTC. The encoded protein is CASSLNQGGAGANVLTF.

Comments on this clonotype: The missing conserved phenylalanine or tryptophan at the end of this CDR3 makes a read error likely. No DNA is shown, since the ends of the CDR3 on it are uncertain; the CDR3 is the one TCRdb lists. The chain combines TRBV7-5 with TRBJ2-3; TRBD1, the table's D call, was not compared with the DNA. TRBV7-5 is described as a pseudogene. The CDR3 is 17 amino acids long, termini counted. This chain's CDR3 is CISVPEGQSNYGYTFGP.

This clonotype was observed a few times. No conserved phenylalanine or tryptophan is present at the end of the CDR3, so a read error is the likely explanation. The DNA is omitted, as the CDR3 cannot be located on it reliably, and the CDR3 follows TCRdb's listing. The V gene is TRBV7-2, the J gene TRBJ2-1; TRBD1, as called in the table, went unchecked against the DNA. Germline lookup yields CDR1 SGHTA and CDR2 FQGNSA. The CDR3 has 16 residues if both end residues are counted. The CDR3 loop reads CASSLLGGTGGYTFGS.

The chain links TRBV28 to TRBJ2-1; no definite D call. The J call is uncertain, as TRBJ2-4 better fits the DNA end. In germline, CDR1 is MDHEN, CDR2 SYDVKM. This CDR3 contains 13 residues. CDR3 nucleotides: TGTGCCAGCAGTTTTATAACGAGAAACATTCAGTACTTC. Protein product: CASSFITRNIQYF.

This clonotype is deemed medium-sized. The chain links TRBV6-6 to TRBJ2-1, with TRBD1 matching 10 bases. The CDR3 runs to 15 residues. Germline V CDR1 and CDR2: MNHNY, SVGAGI (reference sequence). V was clipped by 0 bases and J by 8 bases; unmatched bases: 4. In DNA form, the CDR3 reads TGTGCCAGCAGTTACTCGTTGACAGGGGGCTATGAGCAGTTCTTC. This codes for CASSYSLTGGYEQFF.